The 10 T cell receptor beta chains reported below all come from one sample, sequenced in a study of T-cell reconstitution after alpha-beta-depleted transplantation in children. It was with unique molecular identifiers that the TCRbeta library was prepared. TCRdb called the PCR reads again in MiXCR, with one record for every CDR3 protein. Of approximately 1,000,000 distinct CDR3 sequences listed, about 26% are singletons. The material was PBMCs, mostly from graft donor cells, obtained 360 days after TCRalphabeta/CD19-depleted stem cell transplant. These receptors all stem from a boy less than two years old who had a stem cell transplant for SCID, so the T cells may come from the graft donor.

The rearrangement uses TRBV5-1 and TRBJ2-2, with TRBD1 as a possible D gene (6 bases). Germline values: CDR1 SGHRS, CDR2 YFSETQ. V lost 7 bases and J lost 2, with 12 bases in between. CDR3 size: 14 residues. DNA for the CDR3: TGCGCCAGCGGTGGGACACCTAACACCGGGGAGCTGTTTTTT. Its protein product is CASGGTPNTGELFF.

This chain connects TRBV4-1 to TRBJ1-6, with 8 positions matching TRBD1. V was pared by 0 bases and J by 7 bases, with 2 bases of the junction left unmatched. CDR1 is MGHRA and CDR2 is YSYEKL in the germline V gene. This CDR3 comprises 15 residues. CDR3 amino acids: CASSQDRGLNSPLHF. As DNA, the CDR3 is TGCGCCAGCAGCCAAGACAGGGGGCTGAATTCACCCCTCCACTTT.

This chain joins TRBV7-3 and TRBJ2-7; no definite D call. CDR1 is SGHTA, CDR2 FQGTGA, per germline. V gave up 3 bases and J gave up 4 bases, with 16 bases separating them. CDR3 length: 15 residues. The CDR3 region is CASSFGDRAGYEQYF. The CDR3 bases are TGTGCCAGCAGCTTCGGCGACCGGGCCGGGTACGAGCAGTACTTC.

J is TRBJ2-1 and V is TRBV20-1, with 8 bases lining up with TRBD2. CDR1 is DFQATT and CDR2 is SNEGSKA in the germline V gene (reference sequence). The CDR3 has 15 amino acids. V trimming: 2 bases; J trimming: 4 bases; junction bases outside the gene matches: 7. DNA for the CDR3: TGCAGTGCTAGAAACAGCGGGGGCCTGTACAATGAGCAGTTCTTC. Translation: CSARNSGGLYNEQFF.

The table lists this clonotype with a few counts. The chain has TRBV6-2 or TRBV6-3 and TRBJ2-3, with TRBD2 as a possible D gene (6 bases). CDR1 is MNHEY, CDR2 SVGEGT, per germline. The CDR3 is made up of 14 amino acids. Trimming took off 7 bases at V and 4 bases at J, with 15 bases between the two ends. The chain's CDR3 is CASKGRGGADTQYF. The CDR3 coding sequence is TGTGCCAGCAAGGGTCGCGGAGGGGCAGATACGCAGTATTTT.

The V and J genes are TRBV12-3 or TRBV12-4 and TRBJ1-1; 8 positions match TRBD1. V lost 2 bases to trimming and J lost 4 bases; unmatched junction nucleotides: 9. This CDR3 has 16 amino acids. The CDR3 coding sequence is TGTGCCAGCAGTTTAATCGCAGGGGGCCGGGTCACTGAAGCTTTCTTT. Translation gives CASSLIAGGRVTEAFF.

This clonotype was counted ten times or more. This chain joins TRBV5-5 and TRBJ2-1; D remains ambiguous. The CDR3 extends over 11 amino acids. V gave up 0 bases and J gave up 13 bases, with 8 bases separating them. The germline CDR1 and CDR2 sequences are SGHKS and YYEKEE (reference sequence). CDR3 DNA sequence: TGTGCCAGCAGCTTGGCTAATATACAGTTCTTC. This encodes CASSLANIQFF.

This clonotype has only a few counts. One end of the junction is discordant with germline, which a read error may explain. CDR3 in DNA: TGCGCCACCAGCCAAGAATGGCAGCGACTAGGGCCCTACGAGCAGTACTTC. It translates to CATSQEWQRLGPYEQYF. This chain uses TRBV4-3 with TRBJ2-7; a weak D match, TRBD2 (6 bases). Germline V CDR1 and CDR2: LGHNA, YSLEER. CDR3 length: 17 residues.

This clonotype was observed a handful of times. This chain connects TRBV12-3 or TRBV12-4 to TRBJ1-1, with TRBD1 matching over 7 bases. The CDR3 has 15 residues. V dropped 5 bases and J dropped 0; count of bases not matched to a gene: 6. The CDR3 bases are TGTGCCAGCAGTGTACAGACAGGGTTGAACACTGAAGCTTTCTTT. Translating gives CASSVQTGLNTEAFF.

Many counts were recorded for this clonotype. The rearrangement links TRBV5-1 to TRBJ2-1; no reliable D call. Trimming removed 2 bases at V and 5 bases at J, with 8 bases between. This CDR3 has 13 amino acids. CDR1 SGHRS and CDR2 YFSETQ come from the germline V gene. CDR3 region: CASSLTENNEQFF. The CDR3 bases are TGCGCCAGCAGCTTAACGGAGAACAATGAGCAGTTCTTC.